The TCR beta chain under discussion was sequenced for a study of PD-L1 blockade in urothelial cancer. Indicated time point: pretreatment peripheral blood. This CDR3 is 13 amino acids long. V lost 3 bases and J lost 8, with 11 bases in between. CDR1 and CDR2 (germline): SGHDN, FVKESK. The protocol was immunoSEQ multiplex PCR, while the TCRdb copy is restricted to in-frame clones and leaves out a portion. The table includes tens of thousands of clones, 84% detected once. The genes are TRBV14 and TRBJ2-4, with D maybe TRBD1 (5 bases). This receptor was identified in a woman in her 70s with urothelial cancer. This material consisted of PBMCs, taken around atezolizumab (anti-PD-L1) treatment. The CDR3 DNA sequence: TGTGCCAGCAGCCAGCAGGGATGGCACATTCAGTACTTC. Translating gives CASSQQGWHIQYF.